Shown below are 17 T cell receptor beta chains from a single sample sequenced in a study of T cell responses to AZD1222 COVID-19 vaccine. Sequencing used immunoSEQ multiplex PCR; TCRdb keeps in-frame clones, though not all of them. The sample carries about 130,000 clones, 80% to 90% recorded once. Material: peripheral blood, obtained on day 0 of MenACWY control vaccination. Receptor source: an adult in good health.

In DNA form, the CDR3 reads TGTGCCAGCAGCTCCATTTCGGACAGGCCCTACGAGCAGTACTTC. Encoded protein: CASSSISDRPYEQYF. J is TRBJ2-7 and V is TRBV11-2; 7 bases agree with TRBD1. V trimming: 4 bases; J trimming: 2 bases; junction bases outside the gene matches: 8. The CDR3 is made up of 15 amino acids. Germline V CDR1 and CDR2: SGHAT, FQNNGV.

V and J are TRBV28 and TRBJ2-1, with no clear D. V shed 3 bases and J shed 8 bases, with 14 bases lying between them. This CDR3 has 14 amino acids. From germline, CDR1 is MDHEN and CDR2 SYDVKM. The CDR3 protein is CASSFVGKRDEQFF. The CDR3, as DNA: TGTGCCAGCAGTTTCGTGGGGAAACGGGATGAGCAGTTCTTC.

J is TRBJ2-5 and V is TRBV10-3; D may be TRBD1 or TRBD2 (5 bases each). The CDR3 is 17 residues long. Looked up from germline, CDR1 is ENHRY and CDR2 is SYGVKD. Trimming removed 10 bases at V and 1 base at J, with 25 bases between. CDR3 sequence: CATSVGLGIGTQETQYF. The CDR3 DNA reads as TGTGCCACTTCGGTGGGGCTAGGGATCGGGACCCAAGAGACCCAGTACTTC.

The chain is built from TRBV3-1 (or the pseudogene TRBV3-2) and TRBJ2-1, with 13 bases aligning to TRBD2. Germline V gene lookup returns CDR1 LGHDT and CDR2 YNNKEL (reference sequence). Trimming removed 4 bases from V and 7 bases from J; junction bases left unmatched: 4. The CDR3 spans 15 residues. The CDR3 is CASSPGLAGINEQFF. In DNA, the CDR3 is TGTGCCAGCAGCCCGGGACTAGCGGGAATAAATGAGCAGTTCTTC.

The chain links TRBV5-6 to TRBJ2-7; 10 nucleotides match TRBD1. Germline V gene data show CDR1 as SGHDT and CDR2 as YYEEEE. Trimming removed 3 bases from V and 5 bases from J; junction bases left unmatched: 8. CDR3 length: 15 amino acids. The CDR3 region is CASSWTGTGVHEQYF. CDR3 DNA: TGTGCCAGCAGCTGGACCGGGACAGGGGTCCACGAGCAGTACTTC.

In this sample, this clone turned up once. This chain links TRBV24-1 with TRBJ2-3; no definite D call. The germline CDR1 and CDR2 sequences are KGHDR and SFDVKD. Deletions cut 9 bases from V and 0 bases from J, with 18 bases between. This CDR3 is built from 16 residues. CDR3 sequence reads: CATAPHVGRSTDTQYF. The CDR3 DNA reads TGTGCCACCGCCCCCCATGTAGGACGGAGCACAGATACGCAGTATTTT.

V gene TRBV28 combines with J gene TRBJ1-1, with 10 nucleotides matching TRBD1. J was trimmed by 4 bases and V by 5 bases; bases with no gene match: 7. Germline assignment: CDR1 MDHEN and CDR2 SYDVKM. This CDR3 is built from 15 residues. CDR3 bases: TGTGCCAGCAGTCAAGCGACAGGGGGCCTCACTGAAGCTTTCTTT. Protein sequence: CASSQATGGLTEAFF. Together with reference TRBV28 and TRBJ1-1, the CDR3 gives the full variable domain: DVKVTQSSRYLVKRTGEKVFLECVQDMDHENMFWYRQDPGLGLRLIYFSYDVKMKEKGDIPEGYSVSREKKERFSLILESASTNQTSMYLCASSQATGGLTEAFFGQGTRLTVV.

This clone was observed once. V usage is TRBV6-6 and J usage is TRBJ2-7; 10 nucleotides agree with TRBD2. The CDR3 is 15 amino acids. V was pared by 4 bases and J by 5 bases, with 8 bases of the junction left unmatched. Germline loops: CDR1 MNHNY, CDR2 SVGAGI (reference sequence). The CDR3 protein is CASSLASGSLHEQYF. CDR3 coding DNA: TGTGCCAGCAGTTTGGCTAGCGGGAGCCTCCACGAGCAGTACTTC.

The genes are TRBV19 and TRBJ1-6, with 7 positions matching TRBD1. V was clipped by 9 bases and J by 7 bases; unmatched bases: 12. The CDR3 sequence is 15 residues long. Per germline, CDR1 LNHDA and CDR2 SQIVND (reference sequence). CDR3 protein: CASKTGIVWNSPLHF. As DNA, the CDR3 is TGTGCCAGCAAGACAGGGATCGTCTGGAATTCACCCCTCCACTTT.

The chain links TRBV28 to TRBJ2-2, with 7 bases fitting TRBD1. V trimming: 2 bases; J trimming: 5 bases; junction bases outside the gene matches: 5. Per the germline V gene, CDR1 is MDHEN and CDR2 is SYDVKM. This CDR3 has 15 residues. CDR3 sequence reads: CASSLLGGRTGELFF. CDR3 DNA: TGTGCCAGCAGTTTACTAGGGGGCAGGACCGGGGAGCTGTTTTTT.

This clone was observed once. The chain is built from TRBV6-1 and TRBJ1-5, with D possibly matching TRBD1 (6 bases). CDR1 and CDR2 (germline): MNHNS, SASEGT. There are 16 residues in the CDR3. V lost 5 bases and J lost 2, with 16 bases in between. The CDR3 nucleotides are TGTGCCAGCAGTCAAGATAGCCCAGGGGGCAATCAGCCCCAGCATTTT. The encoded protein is CASSQDSPGGNQPQHF.

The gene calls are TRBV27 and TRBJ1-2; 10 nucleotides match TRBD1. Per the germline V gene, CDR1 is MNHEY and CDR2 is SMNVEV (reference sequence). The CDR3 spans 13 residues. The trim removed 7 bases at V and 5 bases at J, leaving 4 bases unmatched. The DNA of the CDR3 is TGTGCCAGCACCCGGACAGGGGGTTATGGCTACACCTTC. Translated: CASTRTGGYGYTF.

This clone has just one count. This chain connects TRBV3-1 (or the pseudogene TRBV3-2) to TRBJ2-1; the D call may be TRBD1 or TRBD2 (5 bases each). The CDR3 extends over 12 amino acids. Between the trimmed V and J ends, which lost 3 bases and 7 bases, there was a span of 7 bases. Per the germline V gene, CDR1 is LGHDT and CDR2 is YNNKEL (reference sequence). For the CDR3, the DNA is TGTGCCAGCAGCCAGGGGACGAATGAGCAGTTCTTC. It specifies CASSQGTNEQFF.

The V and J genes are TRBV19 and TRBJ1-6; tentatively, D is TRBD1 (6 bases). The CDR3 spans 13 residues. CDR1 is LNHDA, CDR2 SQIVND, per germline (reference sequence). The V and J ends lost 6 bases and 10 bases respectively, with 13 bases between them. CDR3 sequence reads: CASSAYRESPLHF. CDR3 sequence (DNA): TGTGCCAGTAGCGCCTACAGGGAATCACCCCTCCACTTT.

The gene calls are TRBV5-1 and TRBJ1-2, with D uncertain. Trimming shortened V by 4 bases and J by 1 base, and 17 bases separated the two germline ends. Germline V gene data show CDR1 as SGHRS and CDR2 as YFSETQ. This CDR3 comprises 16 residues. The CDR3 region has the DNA TGCGCCAGCAGCCGTAAAGGCGACAACGTTAACTATGGCTACACCTTC. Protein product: CASSRKGDNVNYGYTF.

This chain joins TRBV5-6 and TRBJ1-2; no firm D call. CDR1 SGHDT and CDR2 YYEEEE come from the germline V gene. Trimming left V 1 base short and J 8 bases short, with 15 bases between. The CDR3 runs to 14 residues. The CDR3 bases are TGTGCCAGCAGCTTGTTGGGGAGGTGGGCCGGCTACACCTTC. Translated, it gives CASSLLGRWAGYTF.

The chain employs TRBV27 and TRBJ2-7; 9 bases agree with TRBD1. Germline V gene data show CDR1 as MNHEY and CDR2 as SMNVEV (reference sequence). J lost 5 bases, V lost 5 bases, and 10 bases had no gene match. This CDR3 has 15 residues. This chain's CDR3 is CASSPRTGASDEQYF. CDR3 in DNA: TGTGCCAGCAGTCCGCGGACAGGGGCGTCTGACGAGCAGTACTTC.